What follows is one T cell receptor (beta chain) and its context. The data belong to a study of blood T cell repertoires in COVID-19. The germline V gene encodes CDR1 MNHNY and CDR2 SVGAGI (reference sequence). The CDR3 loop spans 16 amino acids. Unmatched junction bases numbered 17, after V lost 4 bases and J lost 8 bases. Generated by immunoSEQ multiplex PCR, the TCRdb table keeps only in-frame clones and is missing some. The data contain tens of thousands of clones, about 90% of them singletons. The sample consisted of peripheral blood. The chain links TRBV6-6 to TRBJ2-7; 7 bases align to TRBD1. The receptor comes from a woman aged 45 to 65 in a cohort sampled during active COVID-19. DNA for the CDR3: TGTGCCAGCAGTTTGATCCCGGGACAGAGACCTACGAAGCAGTACTTC. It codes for CASSLIPGQRPTKQYF.